These T cell receptor beta chains were read from a single sample in a study of regulatory T cells in long-lasting Graves disease. TCRdb re-analysed the multiplex PCR reads in MiXCR, keeping a single row per CDR3 protein. The repertoire holds hundreds of thousands of distinct CDR3 sequences, with around 12% as singletons. The sample also formed part of further work on T cells in Graves' hyperthyroidism and ophthalmopathy.

This specimen consisted of peripheral blood mononuclear cells (PBMCs), obtained at new diagnosis, from a patient treated with antithyroid drugs. These TCRs come from a woman in her twenties or thirties with Graves disease. CDR3s include the opening cysteine and the closing phenylalanine or tryptophan. The D gene is left open where the match is weak. Not every row has a clone size; where given, it reads once, few, many or a size class.

CSVRRQGGMSF	TGCAGCGTCCGAAGACAGGGTGGTATGTCCTTC	few	TRBV29-1	TRBD1	TRBJ2-1
CASSFLQVGYEQYF	TGTGCCAGCAGTTTTCTCCAAGTGGGCTACGAGCAGTACTTC	many	TRBV12-3/TRBV12-4	.	TRBJ2-7
CASSTSKNTEAFF	TGTGCCAGCAGCACCTCAAAGAACACTGAAGCTTTCTTT	many	TRBV5-4	.	TRBJ1-1
CASSSRGGEQFF	TGTGCCAGCAGCTCTCGTGGAGGTGAGCAGTTCTTC	many	TRBV11-2	.	TRBJ2-1
CSAIFGVYGYTF	TGCAGTGCGATCTTCGGGGTATATGGCTACACCTTC	many	TRBV20-1	.	TRBJ1-2
CASSLPPGAGASYNSPLHF	TGCGCCAGCAGCTTGCCCCCGGGTGCCGGGGCCTCCTATAATTCACCCCTCCACTTT	many	TRBV5-1	.	TRBJ1-6
CASSSGSPRGELFF	TGTGCCAGCAGCTCCGGGTCCCCACGCGGGGAGCTGTTTTTT	.	TRBV7-8	.	TRBJ2-2
CASSLTDTGDTEAFF	TGTGCCAGCAGCTTAACGGATACAGGGGACACTGAAGCTTTCTTT	.	TRBV7-9	TRBD1	TRBJ1-1
CASSIARGTEAFF	TGTGCCAGTAGTATTGCTAGGGGCACTGAAGCTTTCTTT	.	TRBV19	.	TRBJ1-1
CASSDGTAVYGYTF	TGTGCCAGCAGCGACGGGACAGCCGTTTATGGCTACACCTTC	many	TRBV7-2	TRBD1	TRBJ1-2
CASSGRLAGSTDTQYF	TGTGCCAGCAGTGGGAGGCTAGCGGGAAGCACAGATACGCAGTATTTT	many	TRBV2	TRBD2	TRBJ2-3
CASSEWVIGGLETQYF	TGTGCCAGCAGTGAGTGGGTTATCGGGGGATTAGAGACCCAGTACTTC	many	TRBV25-1	.	TRBJ2-5
CASSPSRQSYEQYF	TGTGCCAGCTCACCCAGCCGACAGAGCTACGAGCAGTACTTC	many	TRBV18	.	TRBJ2-7
CASSQVHGEFQETQYF	TGTGCCAGCAGCCAAGTTCACGGAGAATTCCAAGAGACCCAGTACTTC	many	TRBV3-1	.	TRBJ2-5
CASSQWGTGELFF	TGCGCCAGCAGCCAATGGGGCACCGGGGAGCTGTTTTTT	.	TRBV4-1	.	TRBJ2-2
CATSDPSGGASYNEQFF	TGTGCCACCAGTGATCCCTCGGGGGGCGCATCCTACAATGAGCAGTTCTTC	many	TRBV24-1	.	TRBJ2-1
CAISEGRLLAEQYF	TGTGCCATCAGTGAGGGACGCCTTTTAGCAGAGCAGTACTTC	few	TRBV10-3	.	TRBJ2-7
CASRKQGTSGANVLTF	TGTGCCAGCAGGAAACAGGGAACTTCTGGGGCCAACGTCCTGACTTTC	many	TRBV2	.	TRBJ2-6
CASKRGRDSGANVLTF	TGTGCCAGCAAGCGGGGCCGTGACTCTGGGGCCAACGTCCTGACTTTC	.	TRBV14	TRBD2	TRBJ2-6
CASSLVLTGLSPQHF	TGTGCCAGCAGCTTAGTTCTGACAGGGCTTTCGCCCCAGCATTTT	many	TRBV7-2	TRBD1	TRBJ1-5
CASSSWVSYEQYF	TGTGCCAGCAGCTCCTGGGTGTCCTACGAGCAGTACTTC	many	TRBV7-2	.	TRBJ2-7
CASSLGQRYAF	TGTGCCAGCAGTTTAGGACAGCGGTACGCCTTC	many	TRBV28	.	TRBJ1-2
CAWRPNTIYF	TGTGCCTGGAGACCCAACACCATATATTTT	.	TRBV30	.	TRBJ1-3
CASSLGGGDSNQPQHF	TGTGCCAGCAGTTTGGGGGGGGGAGATAGCAATCAGCCCCAGCATTTT	many	TRBV6-5	.	TRBJ1-5
CASRWAHEQYF	TGTGCCAGCAGATGGGCCCACGAGCAGTACTTC	many	TRBV6-2/TRBV6-3	.	TRBJ2-7
CATLSGDYGYTF	TGTGCCACCCTTTCAGGGGACTATGGCTACACCTTC	many	TRBV28	.	TRBJ1-2
CASKVPGNTYEQYF	TGTGCCAGTAAGGTCCCTGGGAACACCTACGAGCAGTACTTC	many	TRBV28	.	TRBJ2-7
CASSPQGVSTGELFF	TGCGCCAGCAGCCCTCAGGGGGTGAGCACCGGGGAGCTGTTTTTT	few	TRBV4-1	TRBD1	TRBJ2-2
CATTGQGGTEAFF	TGTGCCACTACGGGACAGGGTGGCACTGAAGCTTTCTTT	few	TRBV24-1	TRBD1	TRBJ1-1
CASSLEGTNQPQHF	TGTGCCAGCAGCTTGGAGGGGACGAATCAGCCCCAGCATTTT	many	TRBV7-9	.	TRBJ1-5
CASSQQRGDSGRNEQFF	TGCGCCAGCAGCCAACAAAGGGGGGATAGCGGGAGGAATGAGCAGTTCTTC	many	TRBV4-3	TRBD2	TRBJ2-1
CASSLVWGYSNQPQHF	TGTGCCAGCAGCTTGGTATGGGGTTATAGCAATCAGCCCCAGCATTTT	.	TRBV5-5	.	TRBJ1-5
CATSRVDVGETQYF	TGTGCCACCAGCAGAGTCGACGTGGGGGAGACCCAGTACTTC	many	TRBV15	.	TRBJ2-5
CASSLLDWRTEQFF	TGTGCCAGCAGCTTGCTTGACTGGAGAACAGAGCAGTTCTTC	few	TRBV7-9	.	TRBJ2-1
CASWTGPTGPQHF	TGTGCCAGCTGGACAGGCCCCACGGGGCCCCAGCATTTT	.	TRBV28	TRBD1	TRBJ1-5
CASSLNQNTEAFF	TGTGCCAGCAGCTTAAACCAGAACACTGAAGCTTTCTTT	many	TRBV7-9	.	TRBJ1-1
CTSSLGTGVNRPGELFF	TGTACCAGCAGCTTAGGGACAGGGGTTAATCGCCCCGGGGAGCTGTTTTTT	few	TRBV11-2	TRBD1	TRBJ2-2
CASSPNLNNEQFF	TGTGCCAGCAGCCCGAACCTCAACAATGAGCAGTTCTTC	few	TRBV5-6	.	TRBJ2-1
CASRTGEVNYGYTF	TGTGCCAGCAGAACAGGGGAAGTAAACTATGGCTACACCTTC	many	TRBV6-1	TRBD1	TRBJ1-2
CASSLSTAVYEQYF	TGTGCCAGCAGCTTATCAACAGCCGTCTACGAGCAGTACTTC	many	TRBV7-8	.	TRBJ2-7
CASSLEWSYEQYF	TGTGCCAGCAGCTTAGAATGGTCCTACGAGCAGTACTTC	many	TRBV11-2	.	TRBJ2-7
CASSQGVGPANEQFF	TGTGCCAGCAGCCAAGGTGTTGGGCCTGCCAATGAGCAGTTCTTC	many	TRBV3-1	.	TRBJ2-1
CASSISDRASYEQYF	TGTGCCAGTAGTATATCGGACAGGGCCTCCTACGAGCAGTACTTC	.	TRBV19	TRBD1	TRBJ2-7
CASSAALGGQETQYF	TGTGCCAGCAGTGCCGCCCTGGGAGGGCAAGAGACCCAGTACTTC	many	TRBV2	TRBD2	TRBJ2-5
CASSYFSTHSYNEQFF	TGTGCCAGCAGTTATTTCAGCACCCACTCCTACAATGAGCAGTTCTTC	many	TRBV27	.	TRBJ2-1